This T cell receptor beta chain was recovered during a study of cytomegalovirus exposure and HLA in healthy donors. Study-wide context: In terms of ancestry, the Caucasian-associated cluster contained roughly 80% of the roughly 400 genotyped donors.

13 Jbeta primers and 60 Vbeta primers were used for the PCR. The data were produced by immunoSEQ multiplex PCR, yet TCRdb's version contains in-frame clones alone and is incomplete. The sample has 85,000 to 120,000 clones, about 76% seen once. A note on this clone: Its target is not known.

Overall study findings and caveats: Among TCR beta chains, those listed as cytomegalovirus-associated numbered about 160. Sequencing probably produced one cluster of sequence variants that were highly shared. In a later analysis, fewer than 20,000 TCR beta sequences were associated with HLA alleles at 0.05 false discovery rate.

The trim removed 6 bases at V and 4 bases at J, leaving 8 bases unmatched. Germline V CDR1 and CDR2: SNHLY, FYNNEI. The CDR3 totals 16 residues. This clonotype was sampled from a woman between 45 and 60 years old in good health and CMV-seropositive. V is TRBV2 and J is TRBJ2-3; 12 bases are a match to TRBD2. The material sequenced was PBMCs. CDR3 coding DNA: TGTGCCAGCAGATCCCGGACTAGCGGGGCGGCAGATACGCAGTATTTT. Encoded protein: CASRSRTSGAADTQYF.